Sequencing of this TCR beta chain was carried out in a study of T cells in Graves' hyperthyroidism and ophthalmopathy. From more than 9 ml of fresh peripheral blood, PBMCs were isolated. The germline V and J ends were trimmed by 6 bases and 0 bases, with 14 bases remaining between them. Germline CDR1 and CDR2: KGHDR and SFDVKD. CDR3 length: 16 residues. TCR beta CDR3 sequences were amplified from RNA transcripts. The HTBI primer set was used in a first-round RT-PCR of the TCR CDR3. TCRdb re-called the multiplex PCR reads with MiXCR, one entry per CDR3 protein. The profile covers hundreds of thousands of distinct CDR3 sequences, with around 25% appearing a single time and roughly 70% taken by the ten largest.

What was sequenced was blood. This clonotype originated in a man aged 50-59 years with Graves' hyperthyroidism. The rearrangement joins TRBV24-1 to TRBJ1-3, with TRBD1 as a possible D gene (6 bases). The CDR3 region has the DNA TGTGCCACCAGTATCGACAGGCTGCGCTCTGGAAACACCATATATTTT. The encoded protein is CATSIDRLRSGNTIYF.